Listed here are 14 T cell receptor beta chains from one sample, sequenced in a study of blood T cells in healthy people across ages. With a J-beta primer mix and a sample-barcoded 5' primer, a second PCR ran about 7 to 11 cycles. Each CDR3 protein is one row after TCRdb ran MiXCR on the 5' RACE reads. The sample yields approximately 1.5 million distinct CDR3 sequences, 42% seen once. Sequencing used blood. The receptors come from a woman aged 18-29 years in good health.

Worth noting for this clonotype: The junction does not match germline at one end; this may be a read error. The chain joins TRBV5-5 to TRBJ1-1, with a tentative D call TRBD1 (5 bases). This CDR3 has 15 amino acids. In germline, CDR1 is SGHKS, CDR2 YYEKEE (reference sequence). CDR3 protein: CTSRRSAGQDTEAFF. The CDR3, as DNA: TGTACCAGCAGAAGATCCGCGGGGCAGGACACTGAAGCTTTCTTT.

A few counts support this clonotype. This chain connects TRBV7-9 to TRBJ1-2; D is ambiguous. The V gene's germline CDR1 is SEHNR and CDR2 FQNEAQ (reference sequence). The CDR3 loop spans 14 amino acids. Trimming cost V 2 bases and J 8 bases, with 15 bases left between them. CDR3 region: CASSLFRQSEGYTF. The DNA for the CDR3 is TGTGCCAGCAGCTTATTTCGGCAGTCCGAGGGCTACACCTTC.

This chain uses TRBV10-3 with TRBJ2-7, with D possibly called TRBD1 or TRBD2 (5 bases each). V lost 4 bases and J lost 0, with 13 bases in between. There are 15 residues in the CDR3. From germline, CDR1 is ENHRY and CDR2 SYGVKD. CDR3 bases: TGTGCCATCAGTGGTGGGGGAACTAGCTCCTACGAGCAGTACTTC. It is translated as CAISGGGTSSYEQYF.

This clonotype came up a few times. CDR3 in amino acids: CASSTGALAYEQYF. The CDR3 nucleotides are TGTGCCAGCAGCACGGGGGCCTTAGCCTACGAGCAGTACTTC. V usage is TRBV7-8 and J usage is TRBJ2-7; D may match TRBD1 or TRBD2 (6 bases each). Germline V gene data show CDR1 as SGHVS and CDR2 as FQNEAQ. V was cut by 5 bases and J by 2 bases, with 13 bases left in between. CDR3 length: 14 residues.

The chain joins TRBV11-3 to TRBJ1-6; 7 bases map to TRBD1. Germline-derived CDR1 and CDR2 are SGHNT and YENEEA. The CDR3 length is 14 residues. The junction had 4 bases not matched to a gene; V was cut back by 3 bases and J by 8 bases. The CDR3, as DNA: TGTGCCAGCAGCTTTACAGGGGTTGATTCACCCCTCCACTTT. It encodes CASSFTGVDSPLHF. Combining the CDR3 with reference TRBV11-3 and TRBJ1-6 gives the whole variable domain EAGVVQSPRYKIIEKKQPVAFWCNPISGHNTLYWYLQNLGQGPELLIRYENEEAVDDSQLPKDRFSAERLKGVDSTLKIQPAELGDSAVYLCASSFTGVDSPLHFGNGTRLTVT.

With respect to this clonotype: Germline and junction disagree at one end, which may indicate a read error. The rearrangement joins TRBV7-9 to TRBJ1-4, with 11 bases matching TRBD1. The CDR3 is made up of 14 amino acids. Germline values: CDR1 SEHNR, CDR2 FQNEAQ (reference sequence). DNA for the CDR3: TGTGCCGGCAGCACGGGACAGGGGGATGAAAAACTGTTTTTT. Translating it yields CAGSTGQGDEKLFF. The variable domain in full, completed from reference TRBV7-9 and TRBJ1-4, reads DTGVSQNPRHKITKRGQNVTFRCDPISEHNRLYWYRQTLGQGPEFLTYFQNEAQLEKSRLLSDRFSAERPKGSFSTLEIQRTEQGDSAMYLCAGSTGQGDEKLFFGSGTQLSVL.

V gene TRBV9 combines with J gene TRBJ2-1, with D perhaps TRBD2 (6 bases). The J call could be wrong; TRBJ2-7 is a better fit for the DNA end. CDR3 length equals 19 residues. Germline values: CDR1 SGDLS, CDR2 YYNGEE. CDR3: CASSVSSGQMTRDYNEQYF. For the CDR3, the DNA is TGTGCCAGCAGCGTATCTTCCGGGCAGATGACTAGAGACTACAATGAGCAGTACTTC.

The chain has TRBV5-4 and TRBJ2-6; D is ambiguous. The V end lost 0 bases, the J end lost 0 bases, and 7 bases lay between the germline ends. The CDR3 extends over 16 amino acids. Germline loops: CDR1 SGHNT, CDR2 YYREEE (reference sequence). The CDR3 here is CASSLGRNSGANVLTF. As DNA, the CDR3 is TGTGCCAGCAGCTTGGGTCGGAACTCTGGGGCCAACGTCCTGACTTTC.

This chain uses TRBV12-3 or TRBV12-4 with TRBJ2-3, with D unresolved. The V end was cut by 1 base, the J end by 2 bases, with 7 bases between. This CDR3 region has 14 residues. The CDR3 protein is CASSLGVYTDTQYF. CDR3 sequence (DNA): TGTGCCAGCAGTTTAGGAGTCTACACAGATACGCAGTATTTT.

The chain employs TRBV6-2 or TRBV6-3 and TRBJ2-7, with D perhaps TRBD2 (6 bases). The length of the CDR3 is 15 residues. The germline V and J ends were trimmed by 5 bases and 0 bases, with 14 bases remaining between them. Looked up from germline, CDR1 is MNHEY and CDR2 is SVGEGT. The CDR3 loop is CASSPGLPSSYEQYF. In DNA form, the CDR3 reads TGTGCCAGCAGTCCCGGACTACCCAGCTCCTACGAGCAGTACTTC.

The chain employs TRBV7-2 and TRBJ2-1; TRBD1 matches 11 bases. Trimming removed 1 base from V and 7 bases from J; junction bases left unmatched: 6. The CDR3 covers 16 residues. Germline V CDR1 and CDR2: SGHTA, FQGNSA. CDR3 sequence: CASSLGGTGGGNEQFF. The CDR3 nucleotides read TGTGCCAGCAGCTTAGGGGGGACAGGGGGTGGGAATGAGCAGTTCTTC.

The chain links TRBV24-1 to TRBJ2-1; tentatively, D is TRBD1 or TRBD2 (5 bases each). The CDR3 loop spans 11 amino acids. The V end lost 3 bases, the J end lost 11 bases, and 7 bases lay between the germline ends. Germline V gene sequence: CDR1 KGHDR, CDR2 SFDVKD. The CDR3, as DNA: TGTGCCACCAGTGATGGGGGACAGCAGTTCTTC. Translation: CATSDGGQQFF.

The genes are TRBV7-2 and TRBJ2-5, with D perhaps TRBD2 (5 bases). The CDR3 loop spans 13 amino acids. Per germline, CDR1 SGHTA and CDR2 FQGNSA. V was trimmed by 4 bases and J by 5 bases, leaving 11 bases between them. The CDR3: CASSYGNFETQYF. CDR3 sequence (DNA): TGTGCCAGCAGCTACGGGAACTTCGAGACCCAGTACTTC.

Note on this clonotype: The germline gene is not matched at one end of the junction; a read error may be the cause. The CDR3: CASSQDFPGANYNEHFF. In DNA form, the CDR3 reads TGTGCCAGCAGCCAAGATTTCCCAGGGGCTAACTACAATGAGCATTTCTTC. V and J are TRBV3-1 and TRBJ2-1; D possibly corresponds to TRBD1 (6 bases). This CDR3 comprises 17 residues. Germline loops: CDR1 LGHDT, CDR2 YNNKEL (reference sequence).